The 17 T cell receptor beta chains below come from one sample, sequenced in a study of HIV-infected children after antiretroviral therapy interruption. A 3' RACE protocol on RNA, with unique molecular identifiers, produced the TCR library. TCRdb redid the calling of the 3' RACE reads with MiXCR, one entry per CDR3 protein. The profile covers tens of thousands of distinct CDR3 sequences, with over 6% appearing a single time and more than 0.75% taken by the ten largest. Described treatment: PENTA 11 planned treatment interruption arm or continuous ART arm. Sample: CD45RA+ CD4+ T cells from PBMCs, pooled from several time points, taken from a donor given antiretroviral therapy, either interrupted or continuous. Subset given: naive CD4+ CD45RA+ CD45RO- T cells. These receptors originate from a pool of human donors with HIV.

This clonotype was counted at least ten times. V is TRBV5-1 and J is TRBJ2-3; the D is unclear. CDR3 length equals 14 residues. Germline loops: CDR1 SGHRS, CDR2 YFSETQ. Trimming took off 0 bases at V and 3 bases at J, with 8 bases between the two ends. CDR3 DNA: TGCGCCAGCAGCTTGGCATCAGAAACAGATACGCAGTATTTT. This gives the protein CASSLASETDTQYF.

This clonotype was counted only a few times. The CDR3 DNA sequence: TGTGCCAGCACTCGAGTGGGGGCGAGTGGTAGCAATCAGCCCCAGCATTTT. The encoded protein is CASTRVGASGSNQPQHF. The V and J genes are TRBV12-3 or TRBV12-4 and TRBJ1-5; D possibly corresponds to TRBD1 (6 bases). V lost 7 bases, J lost 0 bases, and 19 bases lay in between. The length of the CDR3 is 17 residues.

The chain carries TRBV5-1 and TRBJ2-3; D unresolved. Trimming cost V 2 bases and J 2 bases, with 9 bases left between them. This CDR3 has 14 residues. Per the germline V gene, CDR1 is SGHRS and CDR2 is YFSETQ. CDR3 amino acids: CASSLGQATDTQYF. CDR3 DNA: TGCGCCAGCAGCTTAGGCCAGGCCACAGATACGCAGTATTTT.

This clonotype was detected only a few times. The genes are TRBV7-9 and TRBJ2-7; 9 bases map to TRBD2. Germline CDR1 SEHNR, CDR2 FQNEAQ (reference sequence). CDR3 length equals 15 residues. V dropped 4 bases and J dropped 6; count of bases not matched to a gene: 10. CDR3 sequence: CASSSSGAGRGEQYF. CDR3 DNA: TGTGCCAGCAGCTCTAGCGGGGCTGGTCGGGGCGAGCAGTACTTC. Full variable domain (remainder filled in from reference TRBV7-9 and TRBJ2-7): DTGVSQNPRHKITKRGQNVTFRCDPISEHNRLYWYRQTLGQGPEFLTYFQNEAQLEKSRLLSDRFSAERPKGSFSTLEIQRTEQGDSAMYLCASSSSGAGRGEQYFGPGTRLTVT.

This clonotype was seen more than once but under ten times. The V and J genes are TRBV27 and TRBJ2-7; 9 bases are a match to TRBD1. Germline-derived CDR1 and CDR2 are MNHEY and SMNVEV (reference sequence). The CDR3 has 15 amino acids. V lost 1 base and J lost 5; bases outside the gene matches: 6. CDR3 coding DNA: TGTGCCAGCAGTTTATTGGGACAGGGAAATAACGAGCAGTACTTC. It translates to CASSLLGQGNNEQYF.

This clonotype showed up many times. The chain combines TRBV12-3 or TRBV12-4 with TRBJ1-1, with D unclear. Trimming stripped 3 bases from V and 11 bases from J, with 13 bases between. This CDR3 comprises 12 residues. The CDR3 here is CASSFEGRSAFF. For the CDR3, the DNA is TGTGCCAGCAGTTTTGAGGGAAGAAGTGCTTTCTTT.

This clonotype was detected many times. This rearrangement joins TRBV7-2 to TRBJ1-2; TRBD1 aligns across 8 bases. The V gene end was trimmed by 5 bases and the J gene end by 3 bases; junction bases not matched to a gene: 2. The CDR3 is 13 residues long. Germline CDR1 reads SGHTA; CDR2 reads FQGNSA. Here the CDR3 DNA reads TGTGCCAGCAGCCCGGACAGGGACTATGGCTACACCTTC. Its translation: CASSPDRDYGYTF.

This clonotype was detected ten times or more. The chain uses TRBV5-1 and TRBJ2-1; perhaps TRBD2 as D (5 bases). CDR1 and CDR2 (germline): SGHRS, YFSETQ. Trimming stripped 0 bases from V and 9 bases from J, with 16 bases between. CDR3 size: 15 residues. This chain's CDR3 is CASSLDPSRVVEQFF. The CDR3 DNA reads TGCGCCAGCAGCTTGGACCCCTCGAGGGTGGTTGAGCAGTTCTTC.

This clonotype was seen many times. The chain couples TRBV6-5 to TRBJ2-1, with a possible D match to TRBD2 (5 bases). The V end lost 10 bases, the J end lost 8 bases, and 18 bases lay between the germline ends. The CDR3 contains 13 residues. Germline CDR1 is MNHEY and CDR2 is SVGAGI. This chain's CDR3 is CATQTGLWDEQFF. In DNA form, the CDR3 reads TGTGCCACCCAAACCGGACTCTGGGATGAGCAGTTCTTC.

V usage is TRBV27 and J usage is TRBJ2-3, with 7 positions matching TRBD2. The CDR3 length is 12 residues. Unmatched junction bases numbered 4, after V lost 10 bases and J lost 3 bases. Germline lookup yields CDR1 MNHEY and CDR2 SMNVEV (reference sequence). The CDR3 protein is CATHGGTDTQYF. The CDR3 region has the DNA TGTGCCACCCACGGGGGGACAGATACGCAGTATTTT.

This clonotype has just a few counts. The chain is built from TRBV27 and TRBJ1-5; the match to TRBD1 covers 9 bases. This CDR3 comprises 14 residues. Germline trimming cut 5 bases from V and 4 bases from J; bases unmatched to any gene: 3. Germline values: CDR1 MNHEY, CDR2 SMNVEV (reference sequence). The CDR3 DNA reads TGTGCCAGCAGTCGGACAGGGGTGAATCAGCCCCAGCATTTT. It yields the protein CASSRTGVNQPQHF.

The sample holds many counts of this clonotype. This sequence joins TRBV12-3 or TRBV12-4 and TRBJ1-1; tentative D call: TRBD1 (6 bases). This CDR3 has 17 residues. V gave up 4 bases and J gave up 2 bases, with 20 bases separating them. The CDR3 is CASSSQGRGWINTEAFF. Here the CDR3 DNA reads TGTGCCAGCAGTTCACAGGGACGTGGTTGGATTAACACTGAAGCTTTCTTT.

This clonotype has a handful of counts. The V call is TRBV18, the J call TRBJ2-7; 9 bases match TRBD1. Trimming removed 2 bases from V and 3 bases from J; junction bases left unmatched: 11. The germline CDR1 and CDR2 sequences are KGHSH and LQKENI. The CDR3 consists of 17 residues. CDR3 residues: CASSPLSLSGQGYEQYF. The CDR3, as DNA: TGTGCCAGCTCACCATTATCACTTTCGGGACAGGGCTACGAGCAGTACTTC. The full variable domain, with the rest looked up from reference TRBV18 and TRBJ2-7, is NAGVMQNPRHLVRRRGQEARLRCSPMKGHSHVYWYRQLPEEGLKFMVYLQKENIIDESGMPKERFSAEFPKEGPSILRIQQVVRGDSAAYFCASSPLSLSGQGYEQYFGPGTRLTVT.

This clonotype has just a few counts. J is TRBJ2-3 and V is TRBV18; TRBD2 aligns across 13 bases. CDR1 and CDR2 (germline): KGHSH, LQKENI. Germline trimming cut 5 bases from V and 2 bases from J; bases unmatched to any gene: 7. The CDR3 consists of 17 residues. The CDR3 protein is CASSSQLAGGLTDTQYF. DNA of the CDR3: TGTGCCAGCTCATCTCAACTAGCGGGGGGGCTCACAGATACGCAGTATTTT. Combining the CDR3 with reference TRBV18 and TRBJ2-3 gives the whole variable domain NAGVMQNPRHLVRRRGQEARLRCSPMKGHSHVYWYRQLPEEGLKFMVYLQKENIIDESGMPKERFSAEFPKEGPSILRIQQVVRGDSAAYFCASSSQLAGGLTDTQYFGPGTRLTVL.

This clonotype has only a few counts. The V gene is TRBV20-1, the J gene TRBJ2-7, with 10 bases matching TRBD2. This CDR3 has 14 amino acids. Looked up from germline, CDR1 is DFQATT and CDR2 is SNEGSKA (reference sequence). This chain's CDR3 is CSATSGNPPYEQYF. The CDR3 DNA follows: TGCAGCGCAACTAGCGGGAATCCCCCCTACGAGCAGTACTTC.

This clonotype was found many times. The gene calls are TRBV4-3 and TRBJ2-5; TRBD2 is a possible D gene (6 bases). V was trimmed by 1 base and J by 3 bases, leaving 12 bases between them. The CDR3 has 15 residues. Per germline, CDR1 LGHNA and CDR2 YSLEER. The CDR3 loop is CASSQVGQREETQYF. CDR3 coding DNA: TGCGCCAGCAGCCAAGTGGGGCAGCGGGAAGAGACCCAGTACTTC.

This clonotype was detected ten times or more. The V call is TRBV12-3 or TRBV12-4, the J call TRBJ1-2; no reliable D call. This CDR3 has 13 amino acids. Trimming pared 6 bases from V and 10 bases from J, leaving 18 bases between. The CDR3 DNA sequence: TGTGCCAGCAGCCCGACACCACCTTCCGTCTACACCTTC. This encodes CASSPTPPSVYTF.